Listed below are T cell receptor beta chains from one sample, sequenced in a study of blood T cell repertoires in COVID-19. The table came from immunoSEQ multiplex PCR; TCRdb's copy has only in-frame clones and leaves some out. The sample has approximately 19,000 clones, roughly three quarters seen once. Material for sequencing was peripheral blood. These receptors were obtained from a man aged 55 to 69 with acute or convalescent COVID-19. Each CDR3 is given with its conserved first and last residue. Fields, in order: clone size, J gene, V gene, D gene, CDR3 DNA, CDR3 protein. The D gene is left open where the match is weak. The size of a clone is reported for some rows only, either as once, few or many, or as a class for expanded clones.

>NA|TRBJ2-1|TRBV11-3|TRBD1
TGTGCCAGCAGCTTCGGGGACAGCTCCTACAATGAGCAGTTCTTC
CASSFGDSSYNEQFF
>NA|TRBJ1-2|TRBV12-3/TRBV12-4|TRBD1
TGTGCCAGCAGTCCGAACCGACAGGGACACACCTTC
CASSPNRQGHTF
>NA|TRBJ2-1|TRBV7-2|TRBD2
TGTGCCAGCAGCTTAAGGCTAGCGGGGGGTCTAAGCTCCTACAATGAGCAGTTCTTC
CASSLRLAGGLSSYNEQFF
>NA|TRBJ1-4|TRBV28|NA
TGTGCCAGCAGTTTATTGTCCGCGGCGGCGGGTGAAAAACTGTTTTTT
CASSLLSAAAGEKLFF
>NA|TRBJ2-7|TRBV9|NA
TGTGCCAGCAGCTCACCTAGCTACGAGCAGTACTTC
CASSSPSYEQYF
>NA|TRBJ1-1|TRBV2|NA
TGTGCCAGCACTTGGGGGGATACTGAAGCTTTCTTT
CASTWGDTEAFF
>NA|TRBJ2-1|TRBV6-5|TRBD2
TGTGCCAGCAGCCTACTAGCGGGGACCTACAATGAGCAGTTCTTC
CASSLLAGTYNEQFF
>NA|TRBJ2-1|TRBV27|NA
TGTGCCAGCAGTATGAGGGGGACCTACAATGAGCAGTTCTTC
CASSMRGTYNEQFF
>NA|TRBJ1-1|TRBV30|NA
TGTGCCTGGAGAATCGGGTGGAACACTGAAGCTTTCTTT
CAWRIGWNTEAFF
>NA|TRBJ2-7|TRBV9|TRBD1
TGTGCCAGCAGCTCAGGGACAGGGGGTATAGGGGAGCAGTACTTC
CASSSGTGGIGEQYF
>NA|TRBJ1-2|TRBV10-3|TRBD1
TGTGCCATCAGTGATTTAGGACAGGATAGCTGCACCTTC
CAISDLGQDSCTF
>NA|TRBJ1-2|TRBV6-4|TRBD1
TGTGCCAGCAGGAACGGACAGGGGGAAGGCTACACCTTC
CASRNGQGEGYTF
>NA|TRBJ2-1|TRBV12-5|NA
TGTGCTAGTGGTTTGGTACTTACGGGCAATGAGCAGTTCTTC
CASGLVLTGNEQFF
>NA|TRBJ2-7|TRBV5-1|TRBD1
TGCGCCAGCAGCTTTGGAAGGGGGCAATCCTACGAGCAGTACTTC
CASSFGRGQSYEQYF
>NA|TRBJ2-3|TRBV4-1|TRBD2
TGCGCCAGCAGGGATTTAGCGGGGGGGGTTGCTCATACGCAGTATTTT
CASRDLAGGVAHTQYF
>once|TRBJ1-5|TRBV4-1|NA
TGCGCCAGCAGCCAAGAAGTGGGCAGGGACAATCAGCCCCAGCATTTT
CASSQEVGRDNQPQHF
>NA|TRBJ1-2|TRBV21-1|NA
TGTGCCAGCAGCGTCCTGCCAGGGGCTAACTATGGCTACACCTTC
CASSVLPGANYGYTF
>NA|TRBJ1-1|TRBV4-1|NA
TGCGCCAGCAGCCAAGATACAGGGCGGGCTGAAGCTTTCTTT
CASSQDTGRAEAFF
>few|TRBJ1-2|TRBV20-1|TRBD1
TGCAGTGCTAGTACGCTTGAGACAGGGTATGGCTACACCTTC
CSASTLETGYGYTF
>NA|TRBJ2-5|TRBV9|NA
TGTGCCAGCAGCGTAGGCCAGGCCGATGGAGAGACCCAGTACTTC
CASSVGQADGETQYF
>NA|TRBJ2-3|TRBV7-8|TRBD2
TGTGCCAGCAGCTCCAGAGGGCGGGGGGGCGATACGCAGTATTTT
CASSSRGRGGDTQYF
>NA|TRBJ1-5|TRBV24-1|NA
TGTGCCACCAGTGATTCCCCCCGGGGACTTTGGATCGCTCAGCCCCAGCATTTT
CATSDSPRGLWIAQPQHF
>NA|TRBJ2-7|TRBV5-6|NA
TGTGCCAGCAGCTTTGTGGACTCCTCCTACGAGCAGTACTTC
CASSFVDSSYEQYF